These 17 T cell receptor beta chains share one sample of origin, sequenced in a study of T-cell memory formation after mild COVID-19. TCRdb processed the 5' RACE reads anew with MiXCR; each CDR3 protein has one entry. The table shows more than 350,000 distinct CDR3 sequences, with around a fifth occurring only once. The sample consisted of PBMCs or a T cell subset sorted from them (not recorded which). The source of these receptors is an adult woman who had mild COVID-19 (a few samples of this study predate the infection). Cell type and time point are not known.

This chain joins TRBV24-1 and TRBJ2-5, with D possibly being TRBD2 (5 bases). Germline V gene lookup returns CDR1 KGHDR and CDR2 SFDVKD. This CDR3 is built from 16 residues. V gave up 0 bases and J gave up 4 bases, with 14 bases separating them. CDR3 DNA sequence: TGTGCCACCAGTGATTTGCGACCGGGGATAGGAGAGACCCAGTACTTC. Amino acid sequence: CATSDLRPGIGETQYF.

The rearrangement joins TRBV5-1 to TRBJ2-2, with 11 bases that match TRBD1. V lost 4 bases to trimming and J lost 1 base; unmatched junction nucleotides: 9. There are 18 residues in the CDR3. CDR1 and CDR2 from the germline V gene are SGHRS and YFSETQ. DNA for the CDR3: TGCGCCAGCAGCAAAGCTTGGGACAGGGGGATGAACACCGGGGAGCTGTTTTTT. Encoded protein: CASSKAWDRGMNTGELFF. The entire variable domain, with the rest obtained from reference TRBV5-1 and TRBJ2-2, is as follows: KAGVTQTPRYLIKTRGQQVTLSCSPISGHRSVSWYQQTPGQGLQFLFEYFSETQRNKGNFPGRFSGRQFSNSRSEMNVSTLELGDSALYLCASSKAWDRGMNTGELFFGEGSRLTVL.

This clonotype was seen a handful of times. The gene calls are TRBV18 and TRBJ2-3; 15 bases are a match to TRBD2. Germline V lookup: CDR1 KGHSH, CDR2 LQKENI. Trimming cost V 1 base and J 6 bases; bases outside gene matches: 11. CDR3 length: 19 amino acids. CDR3 loop: CASSPLGRTSGRAMDTQYF. CDR3 sequence (DNA): TGTGCCAGCTCACCACTTGGCCGGACTAGCGGGAGGGCCATGGATACGCAGTATTTT.

The rearrangement uses TRBV2 and TRBJ2-7; 9 nucleotides match TRBD1. The CDR3 has 16 residues. V shed 2 bases and J 3 bases; nucleotides not matched to a gene: 8. Germline values: CDR1 SNHLY, CDR2 FYNNEI. The CDR3 is CASSERRRDRDYEQYF. Written as DNA, the CDR3 is TGTGCCAGCAGTGAACGGAGGAGGGACAGGGACTACGAGCAGTACTTC.

This clonotype was counted only a few times. The chain uses TRBV7-2 and TRBJ2-7; TRBD2 matches 9 bases. The CDR3 consists of 13 residues. Germline loops: CDR1 SGHTA, CDR2 FQGNSA. With 3 bases clipped from V and 3 bases from J, the junction kept 0 bases outside the gene matches. CDR3 sequence: CASSLREGYEQYF. The CDR3 DNA reads TGTGCCAGCAGCTTGCGGGAGGGCTACGAGCAGTACTTC.

This clonotype was seen a handful of times. At one end the junction does not follow the germline gene, possibly because of a read error. V usage is TRBV20-1 and J usage is TRBJ2-1; a possible D gene is TRBD2 (5 bases). CDR3 length: 13 amino acids. Germline V gene sequence: CDR1 DFQATT, CDR2 SNEGSKA (reference sequence). CDR3 nucleotide sequence: TGCAGCGCTAGCCCTGGGTCCTACAATGAGCAGTTCTTC. Translating it yields CSASPGSYNEQFF.

In its sample, this clonotype was seen a few times. The chain couples TRBV12-3 or TRBV12-4 to TRBJ2-7; D is ambiguous. Trimming took off 3 bases at V and 5 bases at J, with 5 bases between the two ends. This CDR3 is 11 amino acids long. Here the CDR3 reads CASSFTHEQYF. The CDR3 nucleotides are TGTGCCAGCAGTTTTACCCACGAGCAGTACTTC.

This clonotype was counted only a few times. V and J are TRBV7-3 and TRBJ2-1; D may be TRBD2 (5 bases). Deletions cut 5 bases from V and 9 bases from J, with 14 bases between. This CDR3 comprises 13 residues. Germline V lookup: CDR1 SGHTA, CDR2 FQGTGA. CDR3 DNA: TGTGCCAGCAGCCCAAACGGGCGGGTTGAGCAGTTCTTC. This gives the protein CASSPNGRVEQFF.

The chain links TRBV12-3 or TRBV12-4 to TRBJ2-2; no firm D call. V shed 2 bases and J shed 3 bases, with 4 bases lying between them. The CDR3 consists of 13 residues. For the CDR3, the DNA is TGTGCCAGCAGTTTAAAGCACACCGGGGAGCTGTTTTTT. Translating gives CASSLKHTGELFF.

This clonotype was counted a few times. The rearrangement links TRBV7-3 to TRBJ2-1; 7 bases fit TRBD1. The CDR3 has 16 residues. J was trimmed by 2 bases and V by 5 bases; bases with no gene match: 9. The germline V gene has CDR1 SGHTA and CDR2 FQGTGA. CDR3 nucleotide sequence: TGTGCCAGCAGCGTACGACGGGACAGCGCCTACAATGAGCAGTTCTTC. Encoded protein: CASSVRRDSAYNEQFF.

The chain is built from TRBV6-6 and TRBJ1-5; D unresolved. Germline lookup yields CDR1 MNHNY and CDR2 SVGAGI (reference sequence). The CDR3 is 14 residues long. The V and J ends lost 6 bases and 0 bases respectively, with 9 bases between them. DNA of the CDR3: TGTGCCAGCAGCCCAATATATAGCAATCAGCCCCAGCATTTT. Residues: CASSPIYSNQPQHF.

This clonotype showed up just a few times. V and J are TRBV29-1 and TRBJ1-5; no firm D call. Germline V lookup: CDR1 SQVTM, CDR2 ANQGSEA. Trimming cost V 5 bases and J 2 bases, with 13 bases left between them. The CDR3 has 14 residues. The CDR3 loop reads CSVMSSGGNQPQHF. DNA for the CDR3: TGCAGCGTTATGTCGTCAGGTGGCAATCAGCCCCAGCATTTT.

The sample holds a few counts of this clonotype. The rearrangement joins TRBV7-8 to TRBJ2-7, with D perhaps being TRBD1 or TRBD2 (6 bases each). V was pared by 5 bases and J by 1 base, with 15 bases between. The CDR3 is 15 residues long. Germline CDR1 and CDR2: SGHVS and FQNEAQ. The CDR3 coding sequence is TGTGCCAGCAGCATCGAGACAGGAGGGTCCTACGAGCAGTACTTC. It is translated as CASSIETGGSYEQYF.

This chain connects TRBV7-2 to TRBJ2-2, with D possibly called TRBD1 or TRBD2 (5 bases each). Between the trimmed V and J ends, which lost 1 base and 6 bases, there was a span of 9 bases. The CDR3 contains 14 residues. CDR1 is SGHTA and CDR2 is FQGNSA in the germline V gene. In DNA form, the CDR3 reads TGTGCCAGCAGCTTAGGATGGGGACCCGGGGAGCTGTTTTTT. Its protein is CASSLGWGPGELFF.

This clonotype was observed a handful of times. The chain uses TRBV4-3 and TRBJ1-1; D call uncertain. The CDR3 runs 16 residues. V lost 0 bases, J lost 4 bases, and 15 bases lay in between. Germline CDR1 and CDR2: LGHNA and YSLEER. CDR3 DNA sequence: TGCGCCAGCAGCCAAGAACCGAGCGGTGGTCGCACTGAAGCTTTCTTT. This gives the protein CASSQEPSGGRTEAFF.

Written as DNA, the CDR3 is TGTGCCAGCAGTTTGCAGGTCGGGGAGCAGTACTTC. Protein sequence: CASSLQVGEQYF. The J gene is TRBJ2-7, the V gene TRBV12-3 or TRBV12-4; D ambiguous. Trimming stripped 3 bases from V and 7 bases from J, with 10 bases between. This CDR3 spans 12 amino acids.

The chain links TRBV3-1 to TRBJ1-1; D unclear. From germline, CDR1 is LGHDT and CDR2 YNNKEL (reference sequence). The V end lost 1 base, the J end lost 3 bases, and 12 bases lay between the germline ends. The CDR3 consists of 15 residues. The CDR3 loop is CASSQGWVGYTEAFF. The CDR3 DNA sequence: TGTGCCAGCAGCCAAGGTTGGGTAGGGTACACTGAAGCTTTCTTT.